The rows below give T cell receptor beta chains drawn from one sample of a study of T cell responses to AZD1222 COVID-19 vaccine. Profiling relied on immunoSEQ multiplex PCR, and the TCRdb table lists in-frame clones only, not all of them. The sample records about 140,000 clones, roughly 82% being singletons. The sequencing here drew on peripheral blood, taken on day 0 of AZD1222 vaccination. The receptors shown here come from an adult in good health. Each CDR3 is given with its conserved first and last residue. A D gene is named only where the DNA matches it firmly. Rows give clone size only sometimes, using once, few, many, or a class for an expanded clone.

d_gene,v_gene,abundance,j_gene,CDR3aa,CDR3nt
TRBD2,TRBV30,-,TRBJ2-1,CAWRTGTSGNEQFF,TGTGCCTGGAGGACCGGGACTAGCGGTAATGAGCAGTTCTTC
-,TRBV5-1,-,TRBJ1-6,CASSLGVPGSPLHF,TGCGCCAGCAGCTTAGGGGTACCGGGATCACCCCTCCACTTT
TRBD1,TRBV5-1,-,TRBJ2-2,CASGTGGNTGELFF,TGCGCCAGCGGGACAGGGGGGAACACCGGGGAGCTGTTTTTT
-,TRBV2,few,TRBJ1-5,CASSEGSPNQPQHF,TGTGCCAGCAGTGAAGGAAGCCCCAATCAGCCCCAGCATTTT
-,TRBV7-9,once,TRBJ1-1,CASSLEGLGGEAFF,TGTGCCAGCAGCTTAGAAGGATTGGGGGGTGAAGCTTTCTTT
-,TRBV27,-,TRBJ1-5,CASSLGTSTTPQHF,TGTGCCAGCAGTTTAGGGACATCAACTACGCCCCAGCATTTT
TRBD2,TRBV18,-,TRBJ2-7,CASAGTISYEQYF,TGTGCCAGTGCCGGGACTATCTCCTACGAGCAGTACTTC
-,TRBV15,-,TRBJ2-1,CATSRDRAAYNEQFF,TGTGCCACCAGCAGAGATAGGGCAGCGTACAATGAGCAGTTCTTC
TRBD1,TRBV28,-,TRBJ1-6,CASITPGTAYNSPLHF,TGTGCCAGCATTACACCAGGGACAGCGTATAATTCACCCCTCCACTTT
-,TRBV3-1/TRBV3-2,-,TRBJ1-2,CASSPFGGYGYTF,TGTGCCAGCAGCCCCTTCGGAGGCTATGGCTACACCTTC
-,TRBV19,-,TRBJ2-1,CASSIVLGFGGASHNEQFF,TGTGCCAGTAGTATAGTGTTGGGGTTTGGGGGGGCCTCTCACAATGAGCAGTTCTTC
TRBD1,TRBV28,-,TRBJ2-2,CASSWDRDRGPNTGELFF,TGTGCCAGCAGTTGGGACCGGGACAGGGGTCCGAACACCGGGGAGCTGTTTTTT
-,TRBV28,-,TRBJ1-1,CASSSQGSRTEAFF,TGTGCCAGCAGTTCTCAGGGCTCGAGGACTGAAGCTTTCTTT
-,TRBV30,once,TRBJ1-2,CAWSPKAGRVYGYTF,TGTGCCTGGAGCCCGAAGGCCGGGAGGGTCTATGGCTACACCTTC
-,TRBV28,-,TRBJ1-1,CASSRNTEAFF,TGTGCCAGCAGTCGGAACACTGAAGCTTTCTTT
-,TRBV6-6,few,TRBJ1-2,CASSPQQAPFYGYTF,TGTGCCAGCAGCCCTCAGCAGGCCCCCTTTTATGGCTACACCTTC
-,TRBV27,-,TRBJ1-3,CASSPSMGALGNTIYF,TGTGCCAGCAGTCCTTCTATGGGGGCTTTAGGAAACACCATATATTTT
TRBD1,TRBV9,-,TRBJ1-1,CASSARGTGMMNTEAFF,TGTGCCAGCAGCGCGAGGGGGACAGGGATGATGAACACTGAAGCTTTCTTT
-,TRBV27,-,TRBJ2-6,CASSLVGEGANVLTF,TGTGCCAGCAGTTTAGTGGGTGAAGGGGCCAACGTCCTGACTTTC
TRBD1,TRBV28,-,TRBJ2-2,CASSPGQLNTGELFF,TGTGCCAGCAGCCCGGGACAGCTGAACACCGGGGAGCTGTTTTTT